This T cell receptor beta chain was recovered during a study of CD8 T cells in ankylosing spondylitis. TCRdb itself ran the 5' RACE reads through MiXCR, one entry per CDR3 protein. The sample has over 150,000 distinct CDR3 sequences, around a sixth seen once. Germline CDR1 SEHNR, CDR2 FQNEAQ (reference sequence). After removal of 5 bases from V and 4 bases from J, the junction contained 6 bases not matched to a gene. The CDR3 contains 14 residues. This clonotype was seen many times. The chain employs TRBV7-9 and TRBJ2-7; TRBD2 matches 9 bases. The receptor was derived from a male donor aged 10-30 years with ankylosing spondylitis or in good health (not recorded which). The sample was blood, either unsorted or a sorted T cell fraction (not recorded which). CDR3 in amino acids: CASSPSGRKYEQYF. CDR3 DNA sequence: TGTGCCAGCAGCCCCAGCGGGAGGAAGTACGAGCAGTACTTC.